Listed below are T cell receptor beta chains from one sample, sequenced in a study of cytomegalovirus exposure and HLA in healthy donors. Here immunoSEQ multiplex PCR was the method, and the copy in TCRdb shows in-frame clones only, minus some. This table has some 160,000 clones, approximately 86% appearing once. The sequencing input was PBMCs. These receptors were obtained from a young woman in good health and CMV-seronegative. CDR3s include the opening cysteine and the closing phenylalanine or tryptophan. The D gene is left open where the match is weak. Clone size is not always given. Where it is, it says once, few, many or a class for expanded clones.

J: TRBJ2-7
D: -
size: -
V: TRBV6-1
CDR3: CASSKSVIYEQYF
DNA: TGTGCCAGCAGTAAGTCGGTGATCTACGAGCAGTACTTC

J: TRBJ1-3
D: -
size: -
V: TRBV28
CDR3: CASSAVGQMGDTIYF
DNA: TGTGCCAGCAGCGCCGTAGGGCAGATGGGAGACACCATATATTTT

J: TRBJ2-5
D: TRBD1
size: -
V: TRBV18
CDR3: CASSPPGQEETQYF
DNA: TGTGCCAGCTCACCTCCGGGACAGGAAGAGACCCAGTACTTC

J: TRBJ1-5
D: TRBD1
size: once
V: TRBV4-1
CDR3: CASSQEGTGADQPQHF
DNA: TGCGCCAGCAGCCAAGAAGGGACAGGGGCGGATCAGCCCCAGCATTTT

J: TRBJ2-2
D: -
size: -
V: TRBV19
CDR3: CASSWFRDTGELFF
DNA: TGTGCCAGTAGTTGGTTCAGGGACACCGGGGAGCTGTTTTTT

J: TRBJ2-1
D: -
size: -
V: TRBV7-2
CDR3: CASSLEAGTEQFF
DNA: TGTGCCAGCAGCTTAGAGGCGGGAACGGAGCAGTTCTTC

J: TRBJ1-1
D: -
size: -
V: TRBV19
CDR3: CASKITPRGSTEAFF
DNA: TGTGCCAGTAAAATCACCCCCAGGGGAAGTACTGAAGCTTTCTTT

J: TRBJ2-3
D: TRBD2
size: -
V: TRBV9
CDR3: CASSAEAGRYTDTQYF
DNA: TGTGCCAGCAGCGCAGAAGCGGGACGATACACAGATACGCAGTATTTT

J: TRBJ1-1
D: -
size: few
V: TRBV6-5
CDR3: CASKNVAEAFF
DNA: TGTGCCAGCAAAAACGTTGCTGAGGCTTTCTTT

J: TRBJ2-5
D: TRBD1
size: -
V: TRBV6-6
CDR3: CASSYPDRNKETQYF
DNA: TGTGCCAGCAGTTACCCGGACAGGAATAAAGAGACCCAGTACTTC

J: TRBJ1-2
D: -
size: -
V: TRBV29-1
CDR3: CSVDLNRVDGYTF
DNA: TGCAGCGTTGACTTGAACAGGGTTGATGGCTACACCTTC

J: TRBJ1-3
D: -
size: few
V: TRBV5-1
CDR3: CASSSEGNTIYF
DNA: TGCGCCAGCAGCTCGGAGGGAAACACCATATATTTT

J: TRBJ1-2
D: -
size: -
V: TRBV2
CDR3: CASSGGLNYGYTF
DNA: TGTGCCAGCAGTGGGGGACTCAACTATGGCTACACCTTC

J: TRBJ2-3
D: -
size: -
V: TRBV10-3
CDR3: CAISKSEADTQYF
DNA: TGTGCCATCAGTAAATCGGAGGCAGATACGCAGTATTTT

J: TRBJ1-2
D: -
size: few
V: TRBV4-1
CDR3: CASSQDLAGWGYTF
DNA: TGCGCCAGCAGCCAAGATTTGGCAGGGTGGGGCTACACCTTC

J: TRBJ2-1
D: TRBD1
size: -
V: TRBV25-1
CDR3: CASCLGQGADEQFF
DNA: TGTGCCAGCTGCCTAGGACAGGGGGCTGATGAGCAGTTCTTC

J: TRBJ1-5
D: -
size: -
V: TRBV2
CDR3: CASSESGEEPQHF
DNA: TGTGCCAGCAGTGAGAGCGGGGAGGAGCCCCAGCATTTT

J: TRBJ2-7
D: -
size: -
V: TRBV2
CDR3: CASSPDPGLNYEQYF
DNA: TGTGCCAGCAGTCCTGATCCGGGACTGAACTACGAGCAGTACTTC

J: TRBJ2-7
D: TRBD2
size: -
V: TRBV5-1
CDR3: CASSLLTSHPASYEQYF
DNA: TGCGCCAGCAGCCTCCTGACTAGCCATCCAGCCTCCTACGAGCAGTACTTC

J: TRBJ1-2
D: -
size: -
V: TRBV15
CDR3: CATSSRGVGSYGYTF
DNA: TGTGCCACCAGCAGCCGGGGGGTGGGCAGTTATGGCTACACCTTC

J: TRBJ2-3
D: TRBD1
size: -
V: TRBV19
CDR3: CASSIPGQGMTGGTDTQYF
DNA: TGTGCCAGTAGTATACCGGGACAGGGTATGACGGGAGGAACAGATACGCAGTATTTT

J: TRBJ2-3
D: TRBD2
size: -
V: TRBV19
CDR3: CASSSSGLAGGTDTQYF
DNA: TGTGCCAGTAGTAGCTCCGGACTAGCGGGAGGCACAGATACGCAGTATTTT

J: TRBJ2-3
D: TRBD2
size: -
V: TRBV11-2
CDR3: CASSSQAGGPSDTQYF
DNA: TGTGCCAGCAGCTCCCAGGCGGGAGGGCCGTCAGATACGCAGTATTTT

J: TRBJ2-7
D: -
size: once
V: TRBV5-1
CDR3: CASSPHALEGRILAYEQYF
DNA: TGCGCCAGCAGCCCCCATGCCTTGGAGGGCCGGATTCTAGCCTACGAGCAGTACTTC

J: TRBJ2-7
D: TRBD2
size: -
V: TRBV7-9
CDR3: CASSSRTSGSPSSYEQYF
DNA: TGTGCCAGCAGCTCCAGGACTAGCGGGAGCCCCAGCTCCTACGAGCAGTACTTC

J: TRBJ1-3
D: -
size: -
V: TRBV19
CDR3: CASGEDYSGNTIYF
DNA: TGTGCCAGTGGGGAAGACTACTCTGGAAACACCATATATTTT

J: TRBJ1-1
D: -
size: few
V: TRBV10-3
CDR3: CAISGARGTEAFF
DNA: TGTGCCATCAGTGGAGCGCGTGGCACTGAAGCTTTCTTT

J: TRBJ2-7
D: -
size: -
V: TRBV7-6
CDR3: CASSLDRASYEQYF
DNA: TGTGCCAGCAGCTTAGACAGGGCCTCCTACGAGCAGTACTTC

J: TRBJ2-1
D: TRBD1
size: -
V: TRBV9
CDR3: CASSFSPTGQGNEQFF
DNA: TGTGCCAGCAGCTTCTCGCCCACGGGACAGGGGAATGAGCAGTTCTTC

J: TRBJ2-6
D: -
size: -
V: TRBV7-8
CDR3: CASSLTPSGGLRANVLTF
DNA: TGTGCCAGCAGCTTAACTCCAAGCGGTGGGCTTCGGGCCAACGTCCTGACTTTC

J: TRBJ2-5
D: TRBD1
size: -
V: TRBV6-1
CDR3: CASSEEGQVGETQYF
DNA: TGTGCCAGCAGTGAAGAGGGACAGGTGGGAGAGACCCAGTACTTC

J: TRBJ2-3
D: TRBD2
size: few
V: TRBV19
CDR3: CASSIDNEGRRGFSTDTQYF
DNA: TGTGCCAGTAGTATAGATAACGAAGGACGGCGGGGGTTCTCCACAGATACGCAGTATTTT

J: TRBJ2-2
D: TRBD1
size: -
V: TRBV27
CDR3: CASNQGQGYTGELFF
DNA: TGTGCCAGCAACCAGGGACAGGGGTACACCGGGGAGCTGTTTTTT

J: TRBJ2-4
D: -
size: -
V: TRBV5-1
CDR3: CASSLRGTNLAKNIQYF
DNA: TGCGCCAGCAGCCTTCGCGGGACCAATCTAGCCAAAAACATTCAGTACTTC

J: TRBJ1-1
D: -
size: -
V: TRBV6-5
CDR3: CASRESTEAFF
DNA: TGTGCCAGCAGAGAGAGCACTGAAGCTTTCTTT

J: TRBJ2-1
D: -
size: -
V: TRBV19
CDR3: CASSGGAPPYNEQFF
DNA: TGTGCCAGTAGTGGGGGGGCACCACCCTACAATGAGCAGTTCTTC

J: TRBJ1-1
D: TRBD1
size: -
V: TRBV18
CDR3: CASSTSGGGDAFF
DNA: TGTGCCAGCTCAACATCAGGGGGCGGCGATGCTTTCTTT

J: TRBJ2-1
D: TRBD2
size: -
V: TRBV5-1
CDR3: CASSPGTSGRDEQFF
DNA: TGCGCCAGCAGCCCCGGGACTAGCGGGAGGGATGAGCAGTTCTTC

J: TRBJ2-5
D: TRBD1
size: -
V: TRBV28
CDR3: CASSPRGQGEGQYF
DNA: TGTGCCAGCAGTCCCCGGGGACAGGGGGAAGGGCAGTACTTC

J: TRBJ2-7
D: TRBD1
size: -
V: TRBV7-7
CDR3: CASSLGTGGSYEQYF
DNA: TGTGCCAGCAGCTTAGGAACAGGGGGCTCCTACGAGCAGTACTTC

J: TRBJ1-2
D: -
size: -
V: TRBV6-1
CDR3: CAGHGANYGYTF
DNA: TGTGCCGGTCACGGAGCAAACTATGGCTACACCTTC

J: TRBJ1-1
D: -
size: few
V: TRBV14
CDR3: CASSQDLRNTEAFF
DNA: TGTGCCAGCAGCCAAGATCTTAGAAACACTGAAGCTTTCTTT

J: TRBJ1-3
D: -
size: once
V: TRBV9
CDR3: CASSLRGGALGNTIYF
DNA: TGTGCCAGCAGCCTTCGGGGGGGGGCGCTTGGAAACACCATATATTTT

J: TRBJ2-7
D: TRBD1
size: -
V: TRBV5-4
CDR3: CASSLGQGGAYEQYF
DNA: TGTGCCAGCAGCTTGGGACAGGGGGGGGCCTACGAGCAGTACTTC

J: TRBJ1-5
D: -
size: -
V: TRBV2
CDR3: CASSGITGNQPQHF
DNA: TGTGCCAGCAGTGGAATAACGGGGAATCAGCCCCAGCATTTT

J: TRBJ2-1
D: -
size: -
V: TRBV21-1
CDR3: CASSTTKNPGFHEQFF
DNA: TGTGCCAGCAGCACAACAAAGAATCCTGGTTTCCATGAGCAGTTCTTC

J: TRBJ1-6
D: TRBD1
size: -
V: TRBV6-9
CDR3: CASDRGISYNSPLHF
DNA: TGTGCCAGCGACAGGGGAATCTCCTATAATTCACCCCTCCACTTT

J: TRBJ2-7
D: TRBD1
size: -
V: TRBV5-8
CDR3: CASSYGTGVVEQYF
DNA: TGTGCCAGCAGCTACGGGACAGGGGTCGTCGAGCAGTACTTC

J: TRBJ2-5
D: -
size: -
V: TRBV9
CDR3: CASSVGDIKFGETQYF
DNA: TGTGCCAGCAGCGTAGGGGACATCAAATTTGGGGAGACCCAGTACTTC

J: TRBJ1-1
D: TRBD1
size: once
V: TRBV7-9
CDR3: CASSLRQGAAEAFF
DNA: TGTGCCAGCAGCTTACGACAGGGAGCAGCTGAAGCTTTCTTT

J: TRBJ2-1
D: TRBD2
size: -
V: TRBV6-5
CDR3: CASSLLAGGVDEQFF
DNA: TGTGCCAGCAGTCTTCTAGCGGGAGGAGTCGATGAGCAGTTCTTC

J: TRBJ1-2
D: -
size: -
V: TRBV2
CDR3: CASRSLQGVLYGYPF
DNA: TGTGCCAGCAGGAGCCTACAGGGAGTCCTCTATGGCTACCCCTTC

J: TRBJ2-3
D: -
size: -
V: TRBV28
CDR3: CASSLEIRVSGGSTDTQYF
DNA: TGTGCCAGCAGTTTAGAAATAAGGGTATCGGGCGGGAGCACAGATACGCAGTATTTT

J: TRBJ2-7
D: -
size: -
V: TRBV6-1
CDR3: CASSEVSSREQYF
DNA: TGTGCCAGCAGTGAAGTGTCTAGTCGGGAGCAGTACTTC